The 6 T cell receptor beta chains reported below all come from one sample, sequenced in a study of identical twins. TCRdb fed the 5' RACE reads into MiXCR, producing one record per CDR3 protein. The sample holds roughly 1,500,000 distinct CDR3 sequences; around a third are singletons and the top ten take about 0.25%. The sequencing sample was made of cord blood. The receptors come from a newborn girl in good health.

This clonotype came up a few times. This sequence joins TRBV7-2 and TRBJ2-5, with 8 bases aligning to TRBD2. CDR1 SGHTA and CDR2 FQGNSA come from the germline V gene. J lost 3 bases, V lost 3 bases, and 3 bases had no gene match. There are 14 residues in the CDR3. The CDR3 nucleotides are TGTGCCAGCAGCTTTAATAGCGGGGAAGAGACCCAGTACTTC. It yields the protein CASSFNSGEETQYF.

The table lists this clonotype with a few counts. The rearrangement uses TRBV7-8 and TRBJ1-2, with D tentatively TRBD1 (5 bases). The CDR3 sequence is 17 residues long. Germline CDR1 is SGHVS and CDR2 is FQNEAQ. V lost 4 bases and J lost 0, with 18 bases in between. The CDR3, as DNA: TGTGCCAGCAGCTCTCTCAGGGCACCTATTCCTAACTATGGCTACACCTTC. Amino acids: CASSSLRAPIPNYGYTF.

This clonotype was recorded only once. The DNA for the CDR3 is TGTGCCAGCAGCCCGGGACAGAGTCTTGAAGCTTTCTTT. Protein product: CASSPGQSLEAFF. This sequence joins TRBV6-5 and TRBJ1-1; 7 nucleotides line up with TRBD1. Germline CDR1 reads MNHEY; CDR2 reads SVGAGI. Trimming at V came to 6 bases and at J to 7 bases, leaving 8 bases not matched to a gene. This CDR3 is 13 amino acids long.

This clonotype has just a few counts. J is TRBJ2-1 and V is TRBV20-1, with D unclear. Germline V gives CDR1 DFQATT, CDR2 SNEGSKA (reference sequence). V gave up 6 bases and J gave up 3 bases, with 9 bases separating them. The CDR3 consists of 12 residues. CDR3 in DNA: TGCAGTGCAGTGCCTCGCTACAATGAGCAGTTCTTC. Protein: CSAVPRYNEQFF.

The CDR3 is CASSYSTDSTDTQYF. CDR3 nucleotide sequence: TGTGCCAGCAGTTACTCGACTGATAGCACAGATACGCAGTATTTT. The chain uses TRBV6-5 and TRBJ2-3; D gene unclear. The CDR3 loop spans 15 amino acids. CDR1 and CDR2 (germline): MNHEY, SVGAGI. Between the trimmed V and J ends, which lost 0 bases and 0 bases, there was a span of 7 bases.

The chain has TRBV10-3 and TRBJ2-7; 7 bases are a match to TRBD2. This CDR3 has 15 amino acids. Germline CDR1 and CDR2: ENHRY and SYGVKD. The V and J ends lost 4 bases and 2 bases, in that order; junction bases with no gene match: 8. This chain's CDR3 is CAISVSGRAAYEQYF. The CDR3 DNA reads TGTGCCATCAGTGTCTCGGGGAGGGCCGCCTACGAGCAGTACTTC.